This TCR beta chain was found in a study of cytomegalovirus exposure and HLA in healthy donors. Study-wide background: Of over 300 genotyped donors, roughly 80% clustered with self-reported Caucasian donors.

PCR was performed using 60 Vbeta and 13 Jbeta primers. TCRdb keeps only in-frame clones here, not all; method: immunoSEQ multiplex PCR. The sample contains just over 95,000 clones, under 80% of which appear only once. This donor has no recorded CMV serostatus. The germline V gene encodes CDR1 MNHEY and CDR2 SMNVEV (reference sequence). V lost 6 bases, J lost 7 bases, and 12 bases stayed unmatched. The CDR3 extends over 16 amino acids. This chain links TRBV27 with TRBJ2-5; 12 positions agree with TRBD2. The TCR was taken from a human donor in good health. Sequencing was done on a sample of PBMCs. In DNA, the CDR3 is TGTGCCAGCAGCACACTAGCGGGGGGTAACGCGGGGACCCAGTACTTC. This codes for CASSTLAGGNAGTQYF.